These 26 T cell receptor beta chains came from one sample sequenced in a study of cytomegalovirus exposure and HLA in healthy donors. Amplification used 60 Vbeta primers and 13 Jbeta primers. The data were produced by immunoSEQ multiplex PCR, yet TCRdb's version contains in-frame clones alone and is incomplete. The top ten clones hold 2% to 2.5% of a sample with 110,000 or so clones, around 81% of them seen once. Sequencing was carried out using PBMCs. The receptor source for this set is a woman aged 40 to 50 in good health and CMV-seronegative.

The chain couples TRBV19 to TRBJ2-5; perhaps TRBD2 as D (6 bases). CDR1 LNHDA and CDR2 SQIVND come from the germline V gene (reference sequence). V was trimmed by 4 bases and J by 5 bases, leaving 14 bases between them. The CDR3 loop spans 14 amino acids. The CDR3 is CASSTGTRGETQYF. In DNA form, the CDR3 reads TGTGCCAGTAGTACGGGAACTCGGGGGGAGACCCAGTACTTC.

This sequence joins TRBV27 and TRBJ1-1, with TRBD1 matching 9 bases. CDR1 is MNHEY, CDR2 SMNVEV, per germline (reference sequence). The CDR3 loop spans 14 amino acids. V dropped 5 bases and J dropped 1; count of bases not matched to a gene: 2. CDR3: CASSVDRGNTEAFF. The CDR3 DNA reads TGTGCCAGCAGTGTGGACAGGGGGAACACTGAAGCTTTCTTT.

The chain has TRBV25-1 and TRBJ2-5; 8 bases map to TRBD2. With V trimmed by 10 bases and J by 3 bases, 7 bases remained unmatched. The CDR3 has 13 residues. Germline V gene data show CDR1 as MGHDK and CDR2 as SYGVNS. CDR3 DNA: TGTGCCACCTACACTAGCGGAAAAGAGACCCAGTACTTC. Translating gives CATYTSGKETQYF.

V is TRBV7-9 and J is TRBJ2-2, with a tentative D call TRBD1 (5 bases). Germline lookup yields CDR1 SEHNR and CDR2 FQNEAQ (reference sequence). This CDR3 region has 13 residues. V dropped 4 bases and J dropped 5 bases, with 8 bases sitting between them. The DNA for the CDR3 is TGTGCCAGCAGCTCAAGGGGTACCGGGGAGCTGTTTTTT. Amino acids: CASSSRGTGELFF.

The sample holds a few counts of this clone. The chain couples TRBV27 to TRBJ1-1; D gene uncertain. The germline V gene has CDR1 MNHEY and CDR2 SMNVEV (reference sequence). Trimming pared 0 bases from V and 5 bases from J, leaving 13 bases between. CDR3 length: 15 residues. The CDR3 is CASSLSYRGGTEAFF. DNA of the CDR3: TGTGCCAGCAGTTTATCATACCGCGGCGGGACTGAAGCTTTCTTT.

J is TRBJ2-3 and V is TRBV7-3, with TRBD2 matching over 7 bases. CDR3 length equals 14 residues. V was clipped by 1 base and J by 4 bases; unmatched bases: 2. Germline assignment: CDR1 SGHTA and CDR2 FQGTGA. This CDR3 reads CASSLRGGSDTQYF. The CDR3 DNA reads TGTGCCAGCAGCTTAAGGGGGGGGTCAGATACGCAGTATTTT.

About this clone: Relative to the germline gene, one junction end is altered; a read error may explain this. The V gene is TRBV6-1, the J gene TRBJ1-6, with 9 bases identical to TRBD1. CDR1 and CDR2 from the germline V gene are MNHNS and SASEGT. The CDR3 runs to 13 residues. CDR3 loop: CASSEAGETGGLF. For the CDR3, the DNA is TGTGCCAGCAGTGAAGCGGGGGAGACAGGGGGACTTTTT.

The genes are TRBV9 and TRBJ1-1; 8 nucleotides match TRBD1. V dropped 3 bases and J dropped 0; count of bases not matched to a gene: 10. The CDR3 is made up of 17 amino acids. Germline V lookup: CDR1 SGDLS, CDR2 YYNGEE. The DNA of the CDR3 is TGTGCCAGCAGCGCCCTGGACAGGGCCTGGATGAACACTGAAGCTTTCTTT. Encoded protein: CASSALDRAWMNTEAFF.

This chain links TRBV5-4 with TRBJ1-1; no firm D call. The CDR3 length is 13 residues. The V and J ends lost 0 bases and 8 bases respectively, with 11 bases between them. CDR1 is SGHNT, CDR2 YYREEE, per germline (reference sequence). CDR3 in amino acids: CASSLAGSLEAFF. In DNA, the CDR3 is TGTGCCAGCAGCTTGGCCGGGAGCTTAGAAGCTTTCTTT.

The V and J genes are TRBV19 and TRBJ1-1; D remains unclear. The CDR3 runs to 16 residues. The V gene's germline CDR1 is LNHDA and CDR2 SQIVND (reference sequence). The V end was cut by 5 bases, the J end by 5 bases, with 21 bases between. The DNA for the CDR3 is TGTGCCAGTAGTCCGGGGAGGATGGGAAAAGGGACTGAAGCTTTCTTT. The encoded protein is CASSPGRMGKGTEAFF. The full variable domain, rest sourced from reference TRBV19 and TRBJ1-1, is DGGITQSPKYLFRKEGQNVTLSCEQNLNHDAMYWYRQDPGQGLRLIYYSQIVNDFQKGDIAEGYSVSREKKESFPLTVTSAQKNPTAFYLCASSPGRMGKGTEAFFGQGTRLTVV.

The V call is TRBV5-4, the J call TRBJ2-2; 12 bases map to TRBD2. Per the germline V gene, CDR1 is SGHNT and CDR2 is YYREEE (reference sequence). CDR3 size: 17 residues. Losses at the gene ends were 0 bases for V and 6 bases for J; bases not matched to a gene: 6. The CDR3 DNA sequence: TGTGCCAGCAGCTTGGGGACTAGCGGGACTACCGCCGGGGAGCTGTTTTTT. Translation: CASSLGTSGTTAGELFF.

The V and J genes are TRBV5-8 and TRBJ2-7; D remains ambiguous. This CDR3 region has 11 residues. CDR1 is SGHTS, CDR2 YDEGEE, per germline. Trimming took off 0 bases at V and 5 bases at J, with 3 bases between the two ends. CDR3 in DNA: TGTGCCAGCAGCTTGGCAGACGAGCAGTACTTC. Protein product: CASSLADEQYF.

Written as DNA, the CDR3 is TGCGCCAGCAGCATGGGGACAGGGGAGAGGTACGAGCAGTACTTC. Protein product: CASSMGTGERYEQYF. The gene calls are TRBV5-1 and TRBJ2-7, with TRBD1 matching over 10 bases. Germline assignment: CDR1 SGHRS and CDR2 YFSETQ. CDR3 length: 15 residues. V shed 4 bases, J shed 4 bases, and the junction held 8 bases outside the gene matches.

The V gene is TRBV4-3, the J gene TRBJ2-3; TRBD2 aligns across 8 bases. The length of the CDR3 is 15 residues. Germline V lookup: CDR1 LGHNA, CDR2 YSLEER. V trimming: 2 bases; J trimming: 4 bases; junction bases outside the gene matches: 5. The CDR3 reads CASSQQAGVADTQYF. The CDR3 nucleotides are TGCGCCAGCAGCCAACAAGCGGGAGTAGCAGATACGCAGTATTTT.

This clone was seen a few times. This chain uses TRBV7-3 with TRBJ2-1; maybe TRBD2 (7 bases). This CDR3 spans 15 amino acids. Trimming removed 5 bases from V and 1 base from J, with 12 bases in between. Germline V gives CDR1 SGHTA, CDR2 FQGTGA. CDR3 nucleotide sequence: TGTGCCAGCAGCGTACAGGGAGGGTCCTACAATGAGCAGTTCTTC. Its translation: CASSVQGGSYNEQFF.

This chain joins TRBV11-2 and TRBJ2-7; D may be TRBD2 (6 bases). V shed 1 base and J shed 2 bases, with 12 bases lying between them. Germline CDR1 reads SGHAT; CDR2 reads FQNNGV. The CDR3 contains 15 residues. For the CDR3, the DNA is TGTGCCAGCAGCTTAGTCGGGAGAAAGACCTACGAGCAGTACTTC. Translation: CASSLVGRKTYEQYF. Full variable domain (missing parts from reference TRBV11-2 and TRBJ2-7): EAGVAQSPRYKIIEKRQSVAFWCNPISGHATLYWYQQILGQGPKLLIQFQNNGVVDDSQLPKDRFSAERLKGVDSTLKIQPAKLEDSAVYLCASSLVGRKTYEQYFGPGTRLTVT.

The rearrangement joins TRBV15 to TRBJ2-5; D may be TRBD2 (6 bases). V was shortened by 3 bases and J by 4 bases, with 9 bases between the two germline ends. The CDR3 has 13 residues. Germline CDR1 LNHNV, CDR2 YYDKDF (reference sequence). The CDR3 coding sequence is TGTGCCACCAGCAGGGGGACTGGAGAGACCCAGTACTTC. Translation gives CATSRGTGETQYF. Based on the CDR3 plus reference TRBV15 and TRBJ2-5, the full variable domain is DAMVIQNPRYQVTQFGKPVTLSCSQTLNHNVMYWYQQKSSQAPKLLFHYYDKDFNNEADTPDNFQSRRPNTSFCFLDIRSPGLGDTAMYLCATSRGTGETQYFGPGTRLLVL.

The genes are TRBV19 and TRBJ1-5; 9 bases map to TRBD1. CDR3 length: 15 residues. Germline V gives CDR1 LNHDA, CDR2 SQIVND (reference sequence). Trimming removed 2 bases from V and 5 bases from J; junction bases left unmatched: 4. The CDR3 reads CASSIPTGGYQPQHF. The CDR3 bases are TGTGCCAGTAGTATACCCACAGGGGGCTATCAGCCCCAGCATTTT.

This clone was seen only a few times. The chain combines TRBV7-9 with TRBJ1-5, with D maybe TRBD1 (6 bases). V shed 3 bases and J shed 3 bases, with 12 bases lying between them. In germline, CDR1 is SEHNR, CDR2 FQNEAQ (reference sequence). The CDR3 runs 15 residues. CDR3 protein: CASSFGGATNQPQHF. CDR3 bases: TGTGCCAGCAGCTTCGGGGGGGCTACCAATCAGCCCCAGCATTTT.

In this sample, this clone turned up a few times. This rearrangement joins TRBV12-5 to TRBJ2-5, with 9 positions matching TRBD1. The J call may be wrong; the DNA end is better matched by TRBJ2-7. CDR3 size: 14 residues. Per germline, CDR1 LGHNT and CDR2 FRNRAP. CDR3 nucleotide sequence: TGTGCTAGTGGTTTAGGACAGGGGAACTACGAGCAGTACTTC. It codes for CASGLGQGNYEQYF.

This clone showed up just a few times. The rearrangement joins TRBV27 to TRBJ1-6; D ambiguous. CDR1 and CDR2 (germline): MNHEY, SMNVEV (reference sequence). V shed 1 base and J shed 12 bases, with 10 bases lying between them. CDR3 length: 13 residues. DNA of the CDR3: TGTGCCAGCAGTTTATTCTCAGGCCAACCCCTCCACTTT. Protein product: CASSLFSGQPLHF.

V is TRBV9 and J is TRBJ2-1; D is unclear. From germline, CDR1 is SGDLS and CDR2 YYNGEE. CDR3 length: 15 amino acids. The V end was cut by 1 base, the J end by 0 bases, with 8 bases between. CDR3 DNA: TGTGCCAGCAGCGTAACGATGAGCTCCTACAATGAGCAGTTCTTC. This sequence encodes CASSVTMSSYNEQFF.

This clone was picked up one time. This chain uses TRBV11-2 with TRBJ2-3, with D maybe TRBD2 (5 bases). V was trimmed by 0 bases and J by 5 bases, leaving 18 bases between them. The CDR3 length is 17 residues. Germline V gives CDR1 SGHAT, CDR2 FQNNGV. CDR3 coding DNA: TGTGCCAGCAGCTTAGATCATTTCCGGCGGGTCGAAGATACGCAGTATTTT. It specifies CASSLDHFRRVEDTQYF.

The rearrangement joins TRBV5-1 to TRBJ2-2, with D unclear. Trimming removed 4 bases at V and 4 bases at J, with 8 bases between. Germline V lookup: CDR1 SGHRS, CDR2 YFSETQ. The CDR3 covers 13 residues. The CDR3: CASSGLGTGELFF. The CDR3 DNA reads TGCGCCAGCAGCGGGCTGGGCACCGGGGAGCTGTTTTTT.

V is TRBV2 and J is TRBJ2-2; TRBD2 agrees at 7 bases. V trimming: 10 bases; J trimming: 1 base; junction bases outside the gene matches: 9. The CDR3 runs to 15 residues. Germline values: CDR1 SNHLY, CDR2 FYNNEI. The CDR3 nucleotides read TGTGCCATCCGCGGCGGCGGGAGGAACACCGGGGAGCTGTTTTTT. Protein product: CAIRGGGRNTGELFF.

The chain has TRBV27 and TRBJ2-5; D is ambiguous. CDR3 length equals 13 residues. V was pared by 1 base and J by 3 bases, with 6 bases between. Germline CDR1 and CDR2: MNHEY and SMNVEV (reference sequence). This chain's CDR3 is CASSLWAEETQYF. The CDR3 nucleotides are TGTGCCAGCAGTTTATGGGCAGAAGAGACCCAGTACTTC.